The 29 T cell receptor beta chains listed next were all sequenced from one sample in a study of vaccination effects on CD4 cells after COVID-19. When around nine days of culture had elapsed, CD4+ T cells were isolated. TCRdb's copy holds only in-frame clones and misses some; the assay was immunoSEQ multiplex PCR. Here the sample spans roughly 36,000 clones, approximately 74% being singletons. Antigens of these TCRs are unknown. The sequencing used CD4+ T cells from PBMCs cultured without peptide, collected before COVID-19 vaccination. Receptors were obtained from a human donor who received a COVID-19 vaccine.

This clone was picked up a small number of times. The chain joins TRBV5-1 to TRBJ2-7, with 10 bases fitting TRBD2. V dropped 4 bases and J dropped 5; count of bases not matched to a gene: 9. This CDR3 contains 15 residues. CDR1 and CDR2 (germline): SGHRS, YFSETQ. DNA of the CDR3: TGCGCCAGCAGCCCAGCGGGAGGGCCGAGGGACGAGCAGTACTTC. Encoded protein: CASSPAGGPRDEQYF.

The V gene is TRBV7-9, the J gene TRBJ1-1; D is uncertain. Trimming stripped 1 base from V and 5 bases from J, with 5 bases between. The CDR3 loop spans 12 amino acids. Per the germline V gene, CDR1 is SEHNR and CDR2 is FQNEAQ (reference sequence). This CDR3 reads CASSLGVTEAFF. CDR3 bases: TGTGCCAGCAGCTTAGGGGTAACTGAAGCTTTCTTT.

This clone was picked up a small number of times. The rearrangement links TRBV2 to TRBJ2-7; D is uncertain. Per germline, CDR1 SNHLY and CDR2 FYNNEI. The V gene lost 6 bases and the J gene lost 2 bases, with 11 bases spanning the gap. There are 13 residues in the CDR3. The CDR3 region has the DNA TGTGCCAGCAGGCCAGGATCCGCCTACGAGCAGTACTTC. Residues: CASRPGSAYEQYF.

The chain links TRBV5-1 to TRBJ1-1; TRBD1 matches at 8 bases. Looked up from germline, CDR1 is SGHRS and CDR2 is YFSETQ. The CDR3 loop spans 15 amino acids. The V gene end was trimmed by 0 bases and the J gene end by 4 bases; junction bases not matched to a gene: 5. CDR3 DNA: TGCGCCAGCAGCTTGGTGACAACAGGGGGCACTGAAGCTTTCTTT. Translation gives CASSLVTTGGTEAFF.

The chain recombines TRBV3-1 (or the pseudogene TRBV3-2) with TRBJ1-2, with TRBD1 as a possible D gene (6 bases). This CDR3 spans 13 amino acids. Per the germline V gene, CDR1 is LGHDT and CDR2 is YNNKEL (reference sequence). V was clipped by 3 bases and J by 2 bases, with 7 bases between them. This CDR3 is CASSHGQNYGYTF. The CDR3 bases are TGTGCCAGCAGCCACGGACAGAACTATGGCTACACCTTC.

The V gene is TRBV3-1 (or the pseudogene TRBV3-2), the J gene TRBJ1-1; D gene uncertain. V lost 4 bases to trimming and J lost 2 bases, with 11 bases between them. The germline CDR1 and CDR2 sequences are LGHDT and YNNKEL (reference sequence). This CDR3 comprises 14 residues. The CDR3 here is CASSPRRANTEAFF. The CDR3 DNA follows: TGTGCCAGCAGCCCCAGAAGGGCTAACACTGAAGCTTTCTTT.

This CDR3 is CASSAIGSPGQGAQEQYF. The DNA of the CDR3 is TGCGCCAGCAGCGCCATAGGGTCCCCGGGACAGGGGGCACAAGAGCAGTACTTC. The rearrangement uses TRBV5-1 and TRBJ2-7; the match to TRBD1 covers 12 bases. After removal of 4 bases from V and 7 bases from J, the junction contained 18 bases not matched to a gene. CDR3 length equals 18 residues. Germline-derived CDR1 and CDR2 are SGHRS and YFSETQ.

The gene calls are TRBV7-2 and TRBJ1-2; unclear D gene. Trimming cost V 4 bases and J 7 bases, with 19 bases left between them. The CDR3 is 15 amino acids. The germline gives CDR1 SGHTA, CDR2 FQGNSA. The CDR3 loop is CASSSRRRPEIGYTF. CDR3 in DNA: TGTGCCAGCAGCTCCCGTCGGAGGCCTGAGATTGGCTACACCTTC. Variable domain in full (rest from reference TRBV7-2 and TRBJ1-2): GAGVSQSPSNKVTEKGKDVELRCDPISGHTALYWYRQSLGQGLEFLIYFQGNSAPDKSGLPSDRFSAERTGGSVSTLTIQRTQQEDSAVYLCASSSRRRPEIGYTFGSGTRLTVV.

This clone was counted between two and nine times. The CDR3 DNA is TGTGCCAGCAGCTTAACAGGGGACCCCTACGAGCAGTACTTC. Translating it yields CASSLTGDPYEQYF. This chain uses TRBV7-9 with TRBJ2-7; TRBD1 matches 7 bases. CDR1 is SEHNR, CDR2 FQNEAQ, per germline (reference sequence). V was clipped by 2 bases and J by 2 bases; unmatched bases: 3. CDR3 length: 14 residues.

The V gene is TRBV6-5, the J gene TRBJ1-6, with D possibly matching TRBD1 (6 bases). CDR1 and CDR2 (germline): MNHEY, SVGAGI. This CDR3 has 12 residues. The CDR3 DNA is TGTGGTGGGGGGGGGCTCAACTCACCCCTCCACTTT. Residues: CGGGGLNSPLHF.

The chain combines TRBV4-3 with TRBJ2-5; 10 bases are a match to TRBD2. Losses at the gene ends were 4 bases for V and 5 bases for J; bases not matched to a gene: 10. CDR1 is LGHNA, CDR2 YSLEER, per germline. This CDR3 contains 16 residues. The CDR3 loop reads CASSPSSGGALETQYF. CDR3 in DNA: TGCGCCAGCAGCCCATCCAGCGGGGGGGCCCTTGAGACCCAGTACTTC.

In nucleotides, the CDR3 is TGTGCCAGCAGCCCCGGGACTCCAAAAGGGGGCTACACCTTC. The encoded protein is CASSPGTPKGGYTF. This chain connects TRBV3-1 (or the pseudogene TRBV3-2) to TRBJ1-2, with D maybe TRBD1 (5 bases). The CDR3 sequence is 14 residues long. V lost 4 bases to trimming and J lost 8 bases, with 17 bases between them. In germline, CDR1 is LGHDT, CDR2 YNNKEL (reference sequence).

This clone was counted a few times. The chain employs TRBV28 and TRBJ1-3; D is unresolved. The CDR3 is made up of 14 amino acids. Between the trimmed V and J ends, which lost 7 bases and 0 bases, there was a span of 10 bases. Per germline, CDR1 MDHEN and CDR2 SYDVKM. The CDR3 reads CASMDGSSGNTIYF. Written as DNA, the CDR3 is TGTGCCAGCATGGACGGCAGCTCTGGAAACACCATATATTTT.

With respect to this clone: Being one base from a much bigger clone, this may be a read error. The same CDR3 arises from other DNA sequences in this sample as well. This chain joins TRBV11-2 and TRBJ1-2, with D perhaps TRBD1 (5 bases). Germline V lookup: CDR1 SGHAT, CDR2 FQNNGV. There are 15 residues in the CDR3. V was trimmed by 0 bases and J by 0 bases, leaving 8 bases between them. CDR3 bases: TGTGCCAGCAGCTTAGATCCGGGGGCTAACTATGGCTACACCTTC. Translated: CASSLDPGANYGYTF.

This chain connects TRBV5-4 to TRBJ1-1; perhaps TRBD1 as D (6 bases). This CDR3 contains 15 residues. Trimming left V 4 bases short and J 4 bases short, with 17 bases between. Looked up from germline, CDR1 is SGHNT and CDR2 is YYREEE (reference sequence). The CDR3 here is CASSPKPGEGTEAFF. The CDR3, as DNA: TGTGCCAGCAGCCCAAAACCAGGGGAGGGCACTGAAGCTTTCTTT.

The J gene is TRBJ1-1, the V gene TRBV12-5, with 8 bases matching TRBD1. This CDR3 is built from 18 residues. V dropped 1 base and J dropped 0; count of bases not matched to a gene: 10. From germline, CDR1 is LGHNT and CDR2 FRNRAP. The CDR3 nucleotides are TGTGCTAGTGGTTTGGCACGGACAGGGAACGGCGTGAACACTGAAGCTTTCTTT. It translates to CASGLARTGNGVNTEAFF. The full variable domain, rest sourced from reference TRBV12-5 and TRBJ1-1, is DARVTQTPRHKVTEMGQEVTMRCQPILGHNTVFWYRQTMMQGLELLAYFRNRAPLDDSGMPKDRFSAEMPDATLATLKIQPSEPRDSAVYFCASGLARTGNGVNTEAFFGQGTRLTVV.

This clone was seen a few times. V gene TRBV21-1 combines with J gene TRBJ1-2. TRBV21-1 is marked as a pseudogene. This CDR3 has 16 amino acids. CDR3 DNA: TGTGCCAGCAGCAAAAAGCCCCTCCCTCAGAACTATGGCTACACCTTC. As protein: CASSKKPLPQNYGYTF.

The CDR3 sequence is CASSRTGLGRVNEQFF. The CDR3 DNA follows: TGCGCCAGCAGCCGGACGGGACTAGGGAGGGTCAATGAGCAGTTCTTC. The chain recombines TRBV4-1 with TRBJ2-1; 8 positions match TRBD2. The junction had 11 bases not matched to a gene; V was cut back by 4 bases and J by 6 bases. The CDR3 has 16 residues. CDR1 and CDR2 from the germline V gene are MGHRA and YSYEKL.

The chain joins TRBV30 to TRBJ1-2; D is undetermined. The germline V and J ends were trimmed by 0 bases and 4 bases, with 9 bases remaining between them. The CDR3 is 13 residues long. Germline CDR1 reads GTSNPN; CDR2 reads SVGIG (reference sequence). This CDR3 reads CAWSVERSYGYTF. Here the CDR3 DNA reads TGTGCCTGGAGTGTAGAACGGAGCTATGGCTACACCTTC.

The CDR3 spells CASKQGNEQFF. The DNA of the CDR3 is TGTGCCAGTAAACAGGGGAATGAGCAGTTCTTC. The chain uses TRBV28 and TRBJ2-1; 7 positions agree with TRBD1. The CDR3 covers 11 residues. In germline, CDR1 is MDHEN, CDR2 SYDVKM. Trimming took 9 bases from V and 7 from J; bases not matched to a gene: 3.

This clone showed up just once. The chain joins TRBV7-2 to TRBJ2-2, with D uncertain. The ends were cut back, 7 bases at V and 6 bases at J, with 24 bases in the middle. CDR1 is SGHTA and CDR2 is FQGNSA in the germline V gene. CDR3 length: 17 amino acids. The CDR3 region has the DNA TGTGCCAGCACCCCAAGCTGGCTTTCCCGCCGGGCCGGGGAGCTGTTTTTT. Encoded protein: CASTPSWLSRRAGELFF.

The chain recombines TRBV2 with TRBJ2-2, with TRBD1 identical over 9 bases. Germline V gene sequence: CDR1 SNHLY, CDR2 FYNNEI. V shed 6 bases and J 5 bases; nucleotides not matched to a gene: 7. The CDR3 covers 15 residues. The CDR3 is CASSQGQGRTGELFF. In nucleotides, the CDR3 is TGTGCCAGCAGCCAGGGACAGGGAAGGACCGGGGAGCTGTTTTTT.

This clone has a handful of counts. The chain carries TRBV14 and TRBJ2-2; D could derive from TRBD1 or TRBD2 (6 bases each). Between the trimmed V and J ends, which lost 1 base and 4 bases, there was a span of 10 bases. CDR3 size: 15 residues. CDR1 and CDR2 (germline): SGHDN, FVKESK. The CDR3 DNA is TGTGCCAGCAGCCAAGCAAGGGGGGCCACCGGGGAGCTGTTTTTT. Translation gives CASSQARGATGELFF. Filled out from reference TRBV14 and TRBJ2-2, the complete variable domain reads EAGVTQFPSHSVIEKGQTVTLRCDPISGHDNLYWYRRVMGKEIKFLLHFVKESKQDESGMPNNRFLAERTGGTYSTLKVQPAELEDSGVYFCASSQARGATGELFFGEGSRLTVL.

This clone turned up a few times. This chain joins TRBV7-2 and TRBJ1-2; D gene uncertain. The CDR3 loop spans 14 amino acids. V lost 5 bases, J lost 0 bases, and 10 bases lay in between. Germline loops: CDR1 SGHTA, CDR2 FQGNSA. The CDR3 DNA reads TGTGCCAGCAGCCTAGGGAGGACTAACTATGGCTACACCTTC. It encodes CASSLGRTNYGYTF.

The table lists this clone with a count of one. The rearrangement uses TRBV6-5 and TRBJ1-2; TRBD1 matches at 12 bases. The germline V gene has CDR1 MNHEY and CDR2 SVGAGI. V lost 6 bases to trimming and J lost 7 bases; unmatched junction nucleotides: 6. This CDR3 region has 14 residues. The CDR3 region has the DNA TGTGCCAGCAGGGGGGGACAGGGGGCTCGTGGCTACACCTTC. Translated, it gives CASRGGQGARGYTF.

The CDR3 loop is CASQRGGLDYGYTF. For the CDR3, the DNA is TGTGCCAGCCAGAGAGGGGGTTTAGACTATGGCTACACCTTC. This chain connects TRBV7-9 to TRBJ1-2; D perhaps matches TRBD1 (6 bases). The CDR3 sequence is 14 residues long. Trimming removed 8 bases from V and 3 bases from J, with 16 bases in between. The germline V gene has CDR1 SEHNR and CDR2 FQNEAQ (reference sequence).

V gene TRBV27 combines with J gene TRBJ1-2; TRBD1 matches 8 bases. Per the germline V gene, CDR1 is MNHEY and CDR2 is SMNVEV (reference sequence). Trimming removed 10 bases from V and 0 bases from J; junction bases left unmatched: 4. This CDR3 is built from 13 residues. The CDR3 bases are TGTGCCACTTGGACAGGGACTAACTATGGCTACACCTTC. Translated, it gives CATWTGTNYGYTF.

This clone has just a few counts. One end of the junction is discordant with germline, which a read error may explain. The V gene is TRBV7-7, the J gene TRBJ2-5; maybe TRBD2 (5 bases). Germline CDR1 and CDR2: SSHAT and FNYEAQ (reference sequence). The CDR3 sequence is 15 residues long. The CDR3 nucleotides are TGTGCTAGCAGCAGCGGACGCATTTGGCAAGAGACCCAGTACTTC. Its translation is CASSSGRIWQETQYF.

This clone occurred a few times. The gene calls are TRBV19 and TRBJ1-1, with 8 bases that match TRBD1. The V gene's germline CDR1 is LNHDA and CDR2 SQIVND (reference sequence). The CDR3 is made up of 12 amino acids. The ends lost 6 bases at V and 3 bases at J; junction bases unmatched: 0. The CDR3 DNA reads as TGTGCCAGTAGGGACAGGGACACTGAAGCTTTCTTT. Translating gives CASRDRDTEAFF.